This T cell receptor (beta chain) is drawn from a study of blood T cell repertoires in COVID-19. Sequencing used immunoSEQ multiplex PCR; TCRdb keeps in-frame clones, though not all of them. The sample includes tens of thousands of clones, about 86% of them seen just once. This CDR3 is 13 amino acids long. V was clipped by 4 bases and J by 7 bases, with 10 bases between them. Germline V gene sequence: CDR1 LGHDT, CDR2 YNNKEL (reference sequence). Sequencing was carried out using peripheral blood. This receptor was taken from a man aged 40-50 years with acute or convalescent COVID-19. This rearrangement joins TRBV3-1 (or the pseudogene TRBV3-2) to TRBJ2-2; D gene uncertain. For the CDR3, the DNA is TGTGCCAGCAGCCTTCCCCCGGGCGGGGAGCTGTTTTTT. This sequence encodes CASSLPPGGELFF.